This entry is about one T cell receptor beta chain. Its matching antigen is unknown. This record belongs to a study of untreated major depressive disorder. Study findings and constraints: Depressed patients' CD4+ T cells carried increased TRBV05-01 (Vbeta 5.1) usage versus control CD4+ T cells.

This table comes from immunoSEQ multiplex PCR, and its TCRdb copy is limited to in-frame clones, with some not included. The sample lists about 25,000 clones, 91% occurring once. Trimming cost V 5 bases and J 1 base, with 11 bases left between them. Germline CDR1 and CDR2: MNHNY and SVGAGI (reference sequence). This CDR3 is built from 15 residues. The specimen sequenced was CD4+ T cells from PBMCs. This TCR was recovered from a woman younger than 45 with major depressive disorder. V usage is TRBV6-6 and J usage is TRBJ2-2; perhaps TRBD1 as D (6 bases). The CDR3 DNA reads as TGTGCCAGCAGTATCTCAGGGGTGAACACCGGGGAGCTGTTTTTT. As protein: CASSISGVNTGELFF.